One and the same sample provided the 26 T cell receptor beta chains below, sequenced in a study of blood T cell repertoires in COVID-19. Libraries were prepared by immunoSEQ multiplex PCR; TCRdb keeps only in-frame clonotypes and omits some of them. Of about 170,000 clones listed, about 89% are singletons. Sequencing was carried out using peripheral blood. These receptors were obtained from a man between 65 and 79 years old with acute or convalescent COVID-19.

The CDR3 protein is CASSFDSPYEQYF. In nucleotides, the CDR3 is TGTGCCAGCAGTTTTGACAGTCCCTACGAGCAGTACTTC. The J gene is TRBJ2-7, the V gene TRBV12-3 or TRBV12-4; TRBD1 might be the D (5 bases). The length of the CDR3 is 13 residues. The V end was cut by 3 bases, the J end by 2 bases, with 8 bases between.

The chain recombines TRBV25-1 with TRBJ1-2; TRBD1 is a possible D gene (6 bases). CDR3 size: 12 residues. The V gene lost 5 bases and the J gene lost 6 bases, with 10 bases spanning the gap. CDR1 and CDR2 (germline): MGHDK, SYGVNS. The CDR3 protein is CASSWSGDGYTF. The CDR3 DNA reads as TGTGCCAGCAGTTGGTCAGGGGATGGCTACACCTTC.

The gene calls are TRBV7-9 and TRBJ1-1; perhaps TRBD1 as D (5 bases). The V gene's germline CDR1 is SEHNR and CDR2 FQNEAQ (reference sequence). The germline V and J ends were trimmed by 5 bases and 4 bases, with 14 bases remaining between them. CDR3 length equals 14 residues. In nucleotides, the CDR3 is TGTGCCAGCAGCCTGACGGGGGGGATCACTGAAGCTTTCTTT. Amino acid sequence: CASSLTGGITEAFF. Together with reference TRBV7-9 and TRBJ1-1, the CDR3 gives the full variable domain: DTGVSQNPRHKITKRGQNVTFRCDPISEHNRLYWYRQTLGQGPEFLTYFQNEAQLEKSRLLSDRFSAERPKGSFSTLEIQRTEQGDSAMYLCASSLTGGITEAFFGQGTRLTVV.

V is TRBV28 and J is TRBJ1-6, with 8 bases lining up with TRBD1. Trimming removed 5 bases from V and 0 bases from J; junction bases left unmatched: 6. Germline V gene sequence: CDR1 MDHEN, CDR2 SYDVKM. The CDR3 is 17 amino acids. CDR3 coding DNA: TGTGCCAGCAGTACCTCGGACAGGGCCTCCTATAATTCACCCCTCCACTTT. It is translated as CASSTSDRASYNSPLHF.

The chain uses TRBV30 and TRBJ1-2, with a tentative D call TRBD1 (5 bases). Germline values: CDR1 GTSNPN, CDR2 SVGIG (reference sequence). V lost 8 bases and J 7 bases, leaving 17 bases between the germline ends. The CDR3 sequence is 12 residues long. The CDR3 DNA is TGTGCCGGTTCAGGGCGCCAGGGTGGCTACACCTTC. Protein: CAGSGRQGGYTF.

The CDR3 reads CASSLQGLSNQPQHF. CDR3 nucleotide sequence: TGTGCCAGCAGCCTCCAGGGTCTGAGCAATCAGCCCCAGCATTTT. The V and J genes are TRBV4-2 and TRBJ1-5, with D perhaps TRBD1 (5 bases). Trimming cost V 4 bases and J 1 base, with 11 bases left between them. The CDR3 sequence is 15 residues long. Germline-derived CDR1 and CDR2 are LGHNA and YNFKEQ.

A few counts support this clone. The genes are TRBV3-1 (or the pseudogene TRBV3-2) and TRBJ2-7; TRBD1 aligns across 8 bases. This CDR3 comprises 13 residues. Germline trimming cut 4 bases from V and 7 bases from J; bases unmatched to any gene: 6. In germline, CDR1 is LGHDT, CDR2 YNNKEL (reference sequence). In nucleotides, the CDR3 is TGTGCCAGCAGCCTTTGGACAGGGAGAGAGCAGTACTTC. Its translation is CASSLWTGREQYF.

The rearrangement links TRBV21-1 to TRBJ1-5. TRBV21-1 is labeled a pseudogene. The CDR3 runs to 14 residues. The CDR3, as DNA: TGTGCCATCCCGGGGTGGCGTAGCAATCAGCCCCAGCATTTT. Its translation: CAIPGWRSNQPQHF.

This chain links TRBV5-5 with TRBJ2-1; D is ambiguous. The V and J ends lost 4 bases and 5 bases respectively, with 10 bases between them. This CDR3 has 13 residues. Germline CDR1 and CDR2: SGHKS and YYEKEE (reference sequence). DNA of the CDR3: TGTGCCAGCAGCCAACTAAGAGACAATGAGCAGTTCTTC. Its translation is CASSQLRDNEQFF.

The CDR3 here is CASSRGGDYEQYF. CDR3 bases: TGTGCCAGCAGTAGGGGAGGCGATTACGAGCAGTACTTC. The V and J genes are TRBV27 and TRBJ2-7, with D possibly being TRBD2 (6 bases). V lost 5 bases to trimming and J lost 4 bases, with 12 bases between them. The germline V gene encodes CDR1 MNHEY and CDR2 SMNVEV (reference sequence). This CDR3 contains 13 residues.

The chain couples TRBV19 to TRBJ1-4; D uncertain. Germline V lookup: CDR1 LNHDA, CDR2 SQIVND (reference sequence). The CDR3 is 13 residues long. Trimming took 6 bases from V and 8 from J, leaving 13 bases between them. Written as DNA, the CDR3 is TGTGCCAGTAGGGACCGCCGGGAGGAAAAACTGTTTTTT. Translated, it gives CASRDRREEKLFF.

This clone occurred once. V and J are TRBV28 and TRBJ2-7; 8 bases match TRBD1. The trim removed 3 bases at V and 0 bases at J, leaving 13 bases unmatched. CDR3 size: 18 residues. CDR1 is MDHEN, CDR2 SYDVKM, per germline. This CDR3 is CASSFPRRQGIYSYEQYF. CDR3 coding DNA: TGTGCCAGCAGTTTCCCCCGAAGACAGGGGATATACTCCTACGAGCAGTACTTC.

This clone occurred once. The rearrangement uses TRBV5-1 and TRBJ1-1, with a possible D match to TRBD1 (6 bases). Looked up from germline, CDR1 is SGHRS and CDR2 is YFSETQ. V lost 4 bases to trimming and J lost 1 base, with 11 bases between them. The CDR3 contains 14 residues. CDR3 bases: TGCGCCAGCAGCGTACAGGGCCAGAACACTGAAGCTTTCTTT. Amino acids: CASSVQGQNTEAFF.

V is TRBV6-5 and J is TRBJ2-7; 8 bases align to TRBD1. The germline CDR1 and CDR2 sequences are MNHEY and SVGAGI. This CDR3 is built from 16 residues. The V and J ends lost 3 bases and 4 bases, in that order; junction bases with no gene match: 11. CDR3 coding DNA: TGTGCCAGCAGTTATTCCGGGACAGGCTTGGATTACGAGCAGTACTTC. Translated: CASSYSGTGLDYEQYF.

The gene calls are TRBV30 and TRBJ1-2; D uncertain. Trimming took 7 bases from V and 2 from J, leaving 14 bases between them. CDR1 and CDR2 from the germline V gene are GTSNPN and SVGIG (reference sequence). The CDR3 loop spans 13 amino acids. CDR3 nucleotide sequence: TGTGCCTTCCGCCGGGAGGGAAACTATGGCTACACCTTC. Translating it yields CAFRREGNYGYTF.

The chain links TRBV9 to TRBJ1-6; weak D call: TRBD1 (6 bases). This CDR3 has 14 residues. Germline V gene sequence: CDR1 SGDLS, CDR2 YYNGEE. V was clipped by 0 bases and J by 9 bases, with 10 bases between them. CDR3 nucleotides: TGTGCCAGCAGCGTAGAAGGGGGGGGTTCACCCCTCCACTTT. As protein: CASSVEGGGSPLHF.

V gene TRBV5-4 combines with J gene TRBJ2-3; D not certain. CDR3 length: 14 amino acids. Trimming removed 5 bases at V and 0 bases at J, with 10 bases between. Germline V gene lookup returns CDR1 SGHNT and CDR2 YYREEE (reference sequence). This chain's CDR3 is CASRQDTSTDTQYF. CDR3 nucleotides: TGTGCCAGCAGACAAGACACTAGCACAGATACGCAGTATTTT.

The rearrangement joins TRBV6-5 to TRBJ1-1, with 7 positions matching TRBD1. CDR1 is MNHEY and CDR2 is SVGAGI in the germline V gene. This CDR3 is 14 amino acids long. The ends lost 6 bases at V and 3 bases at J; junction bases unmatched: 7. CDR3: CASSTGTVYTEAFF. The CDR3 nucleotides are TGTGCCAGCAGCACCGGGACAGTGTACACTGAAGCTTTCTTT.

The rearrangement links TRBV7-9 to TRBJ1-5, with D possibly being TRBD1 (5 bases). CDR1 is SEHNR, CDR2 FQNEAQ, per germline (reference sequence). Trimming took 2 bases from V and 3 from J, leaving 11 bases between them. The CDR3 covers 15 residues. The CDR3 reads CASSLSPGINQPQHF. The DNA for the CDR3 is TGTGCCAGCAGCTTAAGCCCAGGGATCAATCAGCCCCAGCATTTT.

V usage is TRBV24-1 and J usage is TRBJ2-3, with TRBD2 matching over 8 bases. There are 16 residues in the CDR3. Trimming took 1 base from V and 2 from J; bases not matched to a gene: 4. Germline assignment: CDR1 KGHDR and CDR2 SFDVKD. In nucleotides, the CDR3 is TGTGCCACCAGTGATTTTGGACTAGCCCACACAGATACGCAGTATTTT. This gives the protein CATSDFGLAHTDTQYF.

V and J are TRBV28 and TRBJ2-1; D gene uncertain. CDR1 and CDR2 from the germline V gene are MDHEN and SYDVKM. This CDR3 spans 14 amino acids. V shed 3 bases and J shed 1 base, with 7 bases lying between them. The CDR3 loop reads CASSFLVSYNEQFF. In DNA form, the CDR3 reads TGTGCCAGCAGTTTTTTAGTTTCCTACAATGAGCAGTTCTTC.

The chain links TRBV12-3 or TRBV12-4 to TRBJ1-3; unclear D gene. Trimming cost V 6 bases and J 7 bases, with 10 bases left between them. There are 12 residues in the CDR3. In DNA form, the CDR3 reads TGTGCCAGCAGCTCTAGGTTGAACACCATATATTTT. Translation gives CASSSRLNTIYF.

The V and J genes are TRBV5-5 and TRBJ2-3; D is undetermined. This CDR3 has 15 residues. V lost 2 bases and J 1 base, leaving 11 bases between the germline ends. CDR1 and CDR2 from the germline V gene are SGHKS and YYEKEE (reference sequence). The CDR3 loop is CASSLEPQGTDTQYF. CDR3 DNA: TGTGCCAGCAGCTTAGAGCCCCAGGGCACAGATACGCAGTATTTT.

The chain couples TRBV7-2 to TRBJ2-1, with a weak D call TRBD1 (5 bases). The CDR3 length is 16 residues. Germline CDR1 SGHTA, CDR2 FQGNSA. V dropped 5 bases and J dropped 0 bases, with 14 bases sitting between them. CDR3 DNA: TGTGCCAGCAGCGCCTGGGGCAGCAGCTCCTACAATGAGCAGTTCTTC. It encodes CASSAWGSSSYNEQFF.

V is TRBV28 and J is TRBJ2-7; possible D gene TRBD2, 5 bases. V was shortened by 7 bases and J by 5 bases, with 21 bases between the two germline ends. This CDR3 is 15 amino acids long. Germline V lookup: CDR1 MDHEN, CDR2 SYDVKM. CDR3 nucleotides: TGTGCCAGCAACAATATCGGGGTGGGGTCCAACGAGCAGTACTTC. It codes for CASNNIGVGSNEQYF. Complete variable domain (other parts from reference TRBV28 and TRBJ2-7): DVKVTQSSRYLVKRTGEKVFLECVQDMDHENMFWYRQDPGLGLRLIYFSYDVKMKEKGDIPEGYSVSREKKERFSLILESASTNQTSMYLCASNNIGVGSNEQYFGPGTRLTVT.

J is TRBJ2-1 and V is TRBV10-1; 7 nucleotides line up with TRBD2. V shed 4 bases and J 0 bases; nucleotides not matched to a gene: 9. Germline lookup yields CDR1 WNHNN and CDR2 SYGVQD (reference sequence). CDR3 length equals 17 residues. CDR3 in amino acids: CASSVGSGSRSYNEQFF. The CDR3 DNA follows: TGCGCCAGCAGTGTTGGTAGCGGGTCCCGCTCCTACAATGAGCAGTTCTTC.